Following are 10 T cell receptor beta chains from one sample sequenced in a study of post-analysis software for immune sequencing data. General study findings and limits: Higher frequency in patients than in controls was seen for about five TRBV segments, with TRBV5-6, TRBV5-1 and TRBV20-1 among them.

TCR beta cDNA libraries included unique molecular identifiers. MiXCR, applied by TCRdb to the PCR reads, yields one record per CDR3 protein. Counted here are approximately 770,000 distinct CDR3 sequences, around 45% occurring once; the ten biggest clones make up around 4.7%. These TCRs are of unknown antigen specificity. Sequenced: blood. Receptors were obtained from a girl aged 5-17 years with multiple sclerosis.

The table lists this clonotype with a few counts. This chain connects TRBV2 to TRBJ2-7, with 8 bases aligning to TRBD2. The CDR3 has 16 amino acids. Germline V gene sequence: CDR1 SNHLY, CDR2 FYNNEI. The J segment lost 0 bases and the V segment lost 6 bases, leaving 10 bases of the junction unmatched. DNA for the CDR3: TGTGCCAGCAGCTTTCTAGCGGGCCCCCTCTCCTACGAGCAGTACTTC. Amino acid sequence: CASSFLAGPLSYEQYF.

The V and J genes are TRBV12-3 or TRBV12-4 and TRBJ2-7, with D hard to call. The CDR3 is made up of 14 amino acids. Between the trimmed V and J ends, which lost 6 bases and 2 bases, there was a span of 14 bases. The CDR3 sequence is CASRNGPSPYEQYF. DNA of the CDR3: TGTGCCAGCAGGAACGGTCCGTCCCCCTACGAGCAGTACTTC.

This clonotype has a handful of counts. The DNA for the CDR3 is TGCGCCAGCAGCCCCAACAGGGAAACGAACACTGAAGCTTTCTTT. It specifies CASSPNRETNTEAFF. J is TRBJ1-1 and V is TRBV5-1; D might be TRBD1 (6 bases). The germline V and J ends were trimmed by 4 bases and 1 base, with 14 bases remaining between them. CDR1 and CDR2 from the germline V gene are SGHRS and YFSETQ. This CDR3 is 15 amino acids long.

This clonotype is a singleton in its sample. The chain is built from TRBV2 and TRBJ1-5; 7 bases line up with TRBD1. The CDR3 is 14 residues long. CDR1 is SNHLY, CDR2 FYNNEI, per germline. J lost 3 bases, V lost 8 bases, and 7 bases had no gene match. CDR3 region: CASLDRAANQPQHF. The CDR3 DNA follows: TGTGCCAGCCTAGACAGGGCCGCCAATCAGCCCCAGCATTTT.

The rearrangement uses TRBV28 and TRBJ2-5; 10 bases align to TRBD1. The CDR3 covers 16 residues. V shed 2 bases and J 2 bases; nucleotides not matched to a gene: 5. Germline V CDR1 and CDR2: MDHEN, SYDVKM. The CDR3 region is CASSLGTGVQQETQYF. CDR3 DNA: TGTGCCAGCAGTTTAGGGACAGGGGTCCAACAAGAGACCCAGTACTTC. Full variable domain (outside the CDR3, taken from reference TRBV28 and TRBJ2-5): DVKVTQSSRYLVKRTGEKVFLECVQDMDHENMFWYRQDPGLGLRLIYFSYDVKMKEKGDIPEGYSVSREKKERFSLILESASTNQTSMYLCASSLGTGVQQETQYFGPGTRLLVL.

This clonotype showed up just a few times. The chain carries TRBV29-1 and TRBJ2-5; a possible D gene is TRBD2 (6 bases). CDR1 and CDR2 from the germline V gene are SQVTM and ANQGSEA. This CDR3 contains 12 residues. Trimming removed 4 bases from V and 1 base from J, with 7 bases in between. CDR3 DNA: TGCAGCGTTGGCGGGGTCCAAGAGACCCAGTACTTC. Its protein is CSVGGVQETQYF.

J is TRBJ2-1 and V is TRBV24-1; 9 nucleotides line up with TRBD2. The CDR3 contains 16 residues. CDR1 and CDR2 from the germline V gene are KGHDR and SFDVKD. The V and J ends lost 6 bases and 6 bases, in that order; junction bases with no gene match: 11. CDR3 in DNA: TGTGCCACCAGTACGATAGCGGGAGTAAGAGGCAATGAGCAGTTCTTC. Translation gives CATSTIAGVRGNEQFF.

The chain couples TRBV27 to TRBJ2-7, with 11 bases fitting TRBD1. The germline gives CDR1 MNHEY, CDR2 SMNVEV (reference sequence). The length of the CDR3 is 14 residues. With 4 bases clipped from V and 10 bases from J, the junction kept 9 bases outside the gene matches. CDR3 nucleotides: TGTGCCAGCAGTTCCGGACAGGGGGCGCTGGGTCAGTACTTC. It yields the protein CASSSGQGALGQYF.

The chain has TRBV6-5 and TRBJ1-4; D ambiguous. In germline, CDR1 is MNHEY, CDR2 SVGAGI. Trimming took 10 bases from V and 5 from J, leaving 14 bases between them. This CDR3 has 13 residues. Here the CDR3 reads CATSIGRNEKLFF. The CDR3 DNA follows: TGTGCCACCTCCATCGGACGGAATGAAAAACTGTTTTTT.

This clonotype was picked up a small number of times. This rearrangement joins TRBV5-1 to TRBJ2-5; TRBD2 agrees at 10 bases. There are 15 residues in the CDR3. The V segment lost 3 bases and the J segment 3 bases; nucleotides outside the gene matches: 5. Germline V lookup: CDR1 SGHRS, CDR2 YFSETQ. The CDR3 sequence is CASSSGLAAEETQYF. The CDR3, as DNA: TGCGCCAGCAGCTCTGGACTAGCGGCTGAAGAGACCCAGTACTTC. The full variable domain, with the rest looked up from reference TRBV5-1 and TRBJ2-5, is KAGVTQTPRYLIKTRGQQVTLSCSPISGHRSVSWYQQTPGQGLQFLFEYFSETQRNKGNFPGRFSGRQFSNSRSEMNVSTLELGDSALYLCASSSGLAAEETQYFGPGTRLLVL.